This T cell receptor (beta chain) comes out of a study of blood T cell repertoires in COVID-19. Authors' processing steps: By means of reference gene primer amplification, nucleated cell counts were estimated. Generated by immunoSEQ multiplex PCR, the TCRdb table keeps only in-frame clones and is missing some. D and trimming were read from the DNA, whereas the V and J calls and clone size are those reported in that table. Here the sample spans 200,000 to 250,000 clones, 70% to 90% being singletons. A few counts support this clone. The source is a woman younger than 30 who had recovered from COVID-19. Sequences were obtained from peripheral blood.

This CDR3 is CASSHGFEAGELFF. As DNA, the CDR3 is TGTGCCAGCAGCCACGGATTTGAGGCCGGGGAGCTGTTTTTT. The gene calls are TRBV4-2 and TRBJ2-2; D is undetermined. V gave up 3 bases and J gave up 6 bases, with 11 bases separating them. Looked up from germline, CDR1 is LGHNA and CDR2 is YNFKEQ. This CDR3 is 14 amino acids long.